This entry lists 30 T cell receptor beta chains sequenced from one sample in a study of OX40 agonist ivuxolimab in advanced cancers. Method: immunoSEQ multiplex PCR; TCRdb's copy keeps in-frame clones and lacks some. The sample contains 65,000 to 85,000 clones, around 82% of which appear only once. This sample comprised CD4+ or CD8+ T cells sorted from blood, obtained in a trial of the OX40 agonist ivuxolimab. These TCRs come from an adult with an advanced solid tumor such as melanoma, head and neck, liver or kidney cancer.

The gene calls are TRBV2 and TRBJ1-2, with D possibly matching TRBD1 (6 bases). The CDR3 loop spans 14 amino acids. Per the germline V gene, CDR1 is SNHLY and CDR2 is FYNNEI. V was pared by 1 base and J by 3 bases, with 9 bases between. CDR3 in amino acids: CASSEGGADYGYTF. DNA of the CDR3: TGTGCCAGCAGTGAAGGGGGGGCGGACTATGGCTACACCTTC.

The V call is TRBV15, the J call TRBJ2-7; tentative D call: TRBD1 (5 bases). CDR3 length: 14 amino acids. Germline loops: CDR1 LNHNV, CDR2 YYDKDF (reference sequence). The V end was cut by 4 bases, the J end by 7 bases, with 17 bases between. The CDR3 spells CATSISIGDREQYF. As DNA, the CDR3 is TGTGCCACCAGCATCTCGATAGGGGATCGGGAGCAGTACTTC.

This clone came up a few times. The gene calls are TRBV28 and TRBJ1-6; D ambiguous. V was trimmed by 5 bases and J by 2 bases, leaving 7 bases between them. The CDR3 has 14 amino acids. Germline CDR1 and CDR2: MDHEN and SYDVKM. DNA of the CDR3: TGTGCCAGCAGTGCCGAGGCCTATAATTCACCCCTCCACTTT. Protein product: CASSAEAYNSPLHF.

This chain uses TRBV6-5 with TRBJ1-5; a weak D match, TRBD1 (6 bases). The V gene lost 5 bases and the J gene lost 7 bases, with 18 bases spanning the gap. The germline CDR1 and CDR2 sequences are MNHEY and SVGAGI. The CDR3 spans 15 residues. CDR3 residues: CASSPTGTLRQPQHF. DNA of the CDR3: TGTGCCAGCAGTCCCACCGGGACACTGAGACAGCCCCAGCATTTT.

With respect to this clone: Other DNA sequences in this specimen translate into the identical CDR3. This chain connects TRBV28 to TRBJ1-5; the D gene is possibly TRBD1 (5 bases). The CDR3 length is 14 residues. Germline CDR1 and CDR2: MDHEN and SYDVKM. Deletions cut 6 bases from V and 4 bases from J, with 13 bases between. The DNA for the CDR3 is TGTGCCAGCAGGGGGACGGGGGGAAATCAGCCCCAGCATTTT. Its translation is CASRGTGGNQPQHF.

This CDR3 is CASSLGTVTNYGYTF. DNA for the CDR3: TGTGCCAGCAGCTTGGGGACAGTAACTAACTATGGCTACACCTTC. The rearrangement uses TRBV7-9 and TRBJ1-2; TRBD1 aligns across 7 bases. Trimming removed 3 bases from V and 0 bases from J; junction bases left unmatched: 4. Germline CDR1 reads SEHNR; CDR2 reads FQNEAQ (reference sequence). The CDR3 length is 15 residues.

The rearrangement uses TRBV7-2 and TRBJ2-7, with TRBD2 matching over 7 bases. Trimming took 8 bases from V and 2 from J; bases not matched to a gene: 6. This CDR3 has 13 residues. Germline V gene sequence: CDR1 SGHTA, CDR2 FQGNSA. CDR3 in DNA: TGTGCCAGCTGTCCGGGGGGAGCCTACGAGCAGTACTTC. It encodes CASCPGGAYEQYF.

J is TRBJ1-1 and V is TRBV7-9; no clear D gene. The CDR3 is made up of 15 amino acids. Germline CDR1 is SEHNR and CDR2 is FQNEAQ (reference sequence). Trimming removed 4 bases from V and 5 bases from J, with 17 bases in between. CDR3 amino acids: CASSSVYFSGTEAFF. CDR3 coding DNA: TGTGCCAGCAGCTCCGTGTACTTTTCGGGAACTGAAGCTTTCTTT.

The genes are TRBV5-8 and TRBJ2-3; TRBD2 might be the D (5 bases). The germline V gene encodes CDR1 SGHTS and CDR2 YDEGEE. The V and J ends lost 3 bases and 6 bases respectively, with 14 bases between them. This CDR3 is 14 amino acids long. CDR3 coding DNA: TGTGCCAGCAGCTCGGCGGGCTTTCGGGATACGCAGTATTTT. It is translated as CASSSAGFRDTQYF.

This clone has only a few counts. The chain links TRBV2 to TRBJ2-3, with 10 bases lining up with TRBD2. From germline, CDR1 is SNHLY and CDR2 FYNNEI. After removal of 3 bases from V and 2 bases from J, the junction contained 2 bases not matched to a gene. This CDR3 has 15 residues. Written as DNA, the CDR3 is TGTGCCAGCAGTGATAGCGGGGGGTTCACAGATACGCAGTATTTT. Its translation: CASSDSGGFTDTQYF.

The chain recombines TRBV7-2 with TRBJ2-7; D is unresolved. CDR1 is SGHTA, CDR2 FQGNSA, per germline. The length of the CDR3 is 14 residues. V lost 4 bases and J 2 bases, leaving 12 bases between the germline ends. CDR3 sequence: CASSSSAGPYEQYF. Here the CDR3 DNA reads TGTGCCAGCAGCTCTTCAGCCGGGCCCTACGAGCAGTACTTC. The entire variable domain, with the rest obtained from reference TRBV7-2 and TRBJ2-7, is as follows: GAGVSQSPSNKVTEKGKDVELRCDPISGHTALYWYRQSLGQGLEFLIYFQGNSAPDKSGLPSDRFSAERTGGSVSTLTIQRTQQEDSAVYLCASSSSAGPYEQYFGPGTRLTVT.

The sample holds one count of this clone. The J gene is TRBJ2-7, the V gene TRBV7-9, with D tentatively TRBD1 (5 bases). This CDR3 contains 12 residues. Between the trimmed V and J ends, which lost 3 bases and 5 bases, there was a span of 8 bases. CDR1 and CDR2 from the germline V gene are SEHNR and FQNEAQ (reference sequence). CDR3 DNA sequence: TGTGCCAGCAGCTTCAAGGGGAACGAGCAGTACTTC. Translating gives CASSFKGNEQYF.

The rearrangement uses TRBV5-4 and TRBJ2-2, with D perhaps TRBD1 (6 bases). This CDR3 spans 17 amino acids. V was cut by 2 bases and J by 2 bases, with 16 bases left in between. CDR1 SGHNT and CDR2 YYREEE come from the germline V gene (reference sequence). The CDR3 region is CASSFPNTGLNTGELFF. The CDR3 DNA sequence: TGTGCCAGCAGCTTCCCAAATACAGGGTTAAACACCGGGGAGCTGTTTTTT.

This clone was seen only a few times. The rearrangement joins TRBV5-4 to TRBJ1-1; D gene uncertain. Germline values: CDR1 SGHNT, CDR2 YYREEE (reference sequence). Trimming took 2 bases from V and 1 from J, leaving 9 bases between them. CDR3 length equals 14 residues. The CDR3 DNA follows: TGTGCCAGCAGCTTTAGGGCGTCGAACACTGAAGCTTTCTTT. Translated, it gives CASSFRASNTEAFF.

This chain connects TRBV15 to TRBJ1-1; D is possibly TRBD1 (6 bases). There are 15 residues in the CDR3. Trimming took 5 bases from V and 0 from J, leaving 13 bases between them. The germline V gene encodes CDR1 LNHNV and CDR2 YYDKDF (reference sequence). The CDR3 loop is CATSGDRPMNTEAFF. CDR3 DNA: TGTGCCACCAGCGGCGACAGGCCTATGAACACTGAAGCTTTCTTT. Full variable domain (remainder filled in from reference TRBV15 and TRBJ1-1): DAMVIQNPRYQVTQFGKPVTLSCSQTLNHNVMYWYQQKSSQAPKLLFHYYDKDFNNEADTPDNFQSRRPNTSFCFLDIRSPGLGDTAMYLCATSGDRPMNTEAFFGQGTRLTVV.

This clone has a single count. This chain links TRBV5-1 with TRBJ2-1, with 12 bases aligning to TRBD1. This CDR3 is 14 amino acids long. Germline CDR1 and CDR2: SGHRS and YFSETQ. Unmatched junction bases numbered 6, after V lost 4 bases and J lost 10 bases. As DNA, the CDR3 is TGCGCCAGCAGCCCCGGGACAGGGGGCAACGAGCAGTTCTTC. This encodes CASSPGTGGNEQFF.

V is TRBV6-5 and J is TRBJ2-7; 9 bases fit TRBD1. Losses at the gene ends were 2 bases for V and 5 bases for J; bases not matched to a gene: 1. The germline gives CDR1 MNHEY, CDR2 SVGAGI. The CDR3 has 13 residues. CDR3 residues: CASSYGTGNEQYF. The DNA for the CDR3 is TGTGCCAGCAGTTACGGGACAGGGAACGAGCAGTACTTC.

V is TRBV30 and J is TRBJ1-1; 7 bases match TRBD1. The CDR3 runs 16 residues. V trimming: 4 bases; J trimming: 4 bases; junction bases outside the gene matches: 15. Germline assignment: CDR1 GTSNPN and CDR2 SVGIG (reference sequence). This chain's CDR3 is CAWILRGGGGGTEAFF. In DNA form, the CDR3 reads TGTGCCTGGATTCTCAGAGGGGGCGGAGGGGGCACTGAAGCTTTCTTT.

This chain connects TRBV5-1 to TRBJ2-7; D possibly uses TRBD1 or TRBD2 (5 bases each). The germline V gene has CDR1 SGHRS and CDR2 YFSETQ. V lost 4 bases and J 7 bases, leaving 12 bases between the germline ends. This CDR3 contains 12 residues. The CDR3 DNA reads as TGCGCCAGCAGCCGAGAGGGGCTGGAGCAGTACTTC. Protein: CASSREGLEQYF.

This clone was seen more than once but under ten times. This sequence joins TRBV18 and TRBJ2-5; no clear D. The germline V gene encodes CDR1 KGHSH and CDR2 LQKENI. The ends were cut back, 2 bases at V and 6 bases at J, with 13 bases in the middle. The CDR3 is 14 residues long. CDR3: CASSPERLSKTQYF. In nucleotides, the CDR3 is TGTGCCAGCTCACCAGAGCGATTAAGCAAGACCCAGTACTTC.

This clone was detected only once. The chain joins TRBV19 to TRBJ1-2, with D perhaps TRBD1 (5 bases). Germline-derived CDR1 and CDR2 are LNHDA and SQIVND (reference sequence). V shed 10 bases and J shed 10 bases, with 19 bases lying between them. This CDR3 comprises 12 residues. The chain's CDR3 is CATRDGLRDYTF. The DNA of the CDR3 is TGTGCCACTCGGGACGGCCTCCGGGACTACACCTTC.

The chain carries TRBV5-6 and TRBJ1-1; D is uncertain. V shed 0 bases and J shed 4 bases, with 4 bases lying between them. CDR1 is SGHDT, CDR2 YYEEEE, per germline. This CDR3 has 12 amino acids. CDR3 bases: TGTGCCAGCAGCTTGGACCCCACTGAAGCTTTCTTT. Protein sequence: CASSLDPTEAFF.

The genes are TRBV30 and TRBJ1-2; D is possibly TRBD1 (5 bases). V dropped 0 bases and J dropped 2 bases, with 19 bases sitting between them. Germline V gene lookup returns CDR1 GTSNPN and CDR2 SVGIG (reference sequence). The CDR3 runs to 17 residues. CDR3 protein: CAWSVLYRNRQNYGYTF. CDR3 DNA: TGTGCCTGGAGTGTTCTTTATCGAAACAGGCAAAACTATGGCTACACCTTC.

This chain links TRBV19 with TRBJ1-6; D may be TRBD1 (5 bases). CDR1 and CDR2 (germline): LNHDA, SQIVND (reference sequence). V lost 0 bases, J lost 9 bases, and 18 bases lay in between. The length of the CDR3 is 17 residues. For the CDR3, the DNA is TGTGCCAGTAGTATAGACCTACCAGGGACGACTGTTTCACCCCTCCACTTT. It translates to CASSIDLPGTTVSPLHF.

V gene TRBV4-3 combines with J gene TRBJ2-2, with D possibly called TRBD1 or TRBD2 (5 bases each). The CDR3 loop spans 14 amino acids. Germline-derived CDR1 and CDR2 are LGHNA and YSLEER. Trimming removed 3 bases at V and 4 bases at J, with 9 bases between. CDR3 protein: CASSQGRSTGELFF. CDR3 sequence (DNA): TGCGCCAGCAGCCAGGGACGGAGCACCGGGGAGCTGTTTTTT.

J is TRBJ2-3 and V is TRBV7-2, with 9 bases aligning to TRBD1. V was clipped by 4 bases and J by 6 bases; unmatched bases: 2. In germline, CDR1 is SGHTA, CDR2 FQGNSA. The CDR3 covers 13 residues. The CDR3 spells CASSWDREDTQYF. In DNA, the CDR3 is TGTGCCAGCAGCTGGGACAGGGAGGATACGCAGTATTTT.

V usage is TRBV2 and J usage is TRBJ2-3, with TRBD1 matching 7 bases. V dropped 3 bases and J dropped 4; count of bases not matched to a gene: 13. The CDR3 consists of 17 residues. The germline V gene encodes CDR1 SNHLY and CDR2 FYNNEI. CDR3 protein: CASSDRGPTGKADTQYF. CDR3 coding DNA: TGTGCCAGCAGTGATAGGGGCCCGACAGGGAAGGCAGATACGCAGTATTTT.

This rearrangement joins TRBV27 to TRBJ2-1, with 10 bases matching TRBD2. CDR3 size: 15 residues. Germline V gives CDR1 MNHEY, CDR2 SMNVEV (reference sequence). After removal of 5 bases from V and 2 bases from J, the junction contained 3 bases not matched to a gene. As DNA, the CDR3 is TGTGCCAGCAGTCGGACTAGCGGAACCTACAATGAGCAGTTCTTC. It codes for CASSRTSGTYNEQFF.

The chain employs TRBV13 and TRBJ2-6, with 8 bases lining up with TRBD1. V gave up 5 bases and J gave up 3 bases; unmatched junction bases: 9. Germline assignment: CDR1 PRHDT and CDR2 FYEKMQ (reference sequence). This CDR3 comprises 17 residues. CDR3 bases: TGTGCCAGCAGCCTTGGGACAGGCGGTGGTGGGGCCAACGTCCTGACTTTC. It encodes CASSLGTGGGGANVLTF.

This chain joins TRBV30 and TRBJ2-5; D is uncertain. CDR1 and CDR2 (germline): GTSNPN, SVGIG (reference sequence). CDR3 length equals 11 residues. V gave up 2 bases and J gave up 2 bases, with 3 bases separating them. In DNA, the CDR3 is TGTGCCTGGAGTATTCAAGAGACCCAGTACTTC. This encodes CAWSIQETQYF.